A selection of T cell receptor beta chains follows, all from one sample in a study of memory CD4+ T cells and cytomegalovirus serostatus. The protocol was immunoSEQ multiplex PCR, while the TCRdb copy is restricted to in-frame clones and leaves out a portion. The sample contains 27,000 or so clones, around 80% of which appear only once. Sequences were obtained from memory CD4+ T cells from blood. The receptors derive from an adult in good health and CMV-seronegative. The CDR3 runs from the conserved cysteine through the conserved F or W. Each record gives: CDR3 protein, CDR3 DNA, clone size, J gene, V gene, D gene. The D gene is left open where the match is weak. Clone size is not always given. Where it is, it says once, few, many or a class for expanded clones.

CDR3 protein: CASSLWWEARSAFF
CDR3 DNA: TGTGCCAGCAGCTTGTGGTGGGAGGCCCGTTCCGCTTTCTTT
clone size: -
J gene: TRBJ1-1
V gene: TRBV5-6
D gene: -

CDR3 protein: CASSLDRGFEAFF
CDR3 DNA: TGCGCCAGCAGCTTGGATAGGGGCTTCGAAGCTTTCTTT
clone size: few
J gene: TRBJ1-1
V gene: TRBV5-1
D gene: -

CDR3 protein: CASSSGTGSYNEQFF
CDR3 DNA: TGTGCCAGCAGCTCCGGGACAGGGAGTTACAATGAGCAGTTCTTC
clone size: -
J gene: TRBJ2-1
V gene: TRBV7-3
D gene: TRBD1

CDR3 protein: CASSRLPGLAGVSTDTQYF
CDR3 DNA: TGTGCCAGCTCACGGCTGCCGGGACTAGCGGGGGTTAGCACAGATACGCAGTATTTT
clone size: -
J gene: TRBJ2-3
V gene: TRBV18
D gene: TRBD2

CDR3 protein: CASRFPTAGDTRRGAFF
CDR3 DNA: TGTGCCAGCAGGTTCCCAACAGCTGGGGACACGAGGCGTGGAGCTTTCTTT
clone size: -
J gene: TRBJ1-1
V gene: TRBV7-2
D gene: -

CDR3 protein: CAWSGTGGGYEQYF
CDR3 DNA: TGTGCCTGGAGTGGGACAGGGGGCGGATACGAGCAGTACTTC
clone size: few
J gene: TRBJ2-7
V gene: TRBV30
D gene: TRBD1

CDR3 protein: CASSQDGGGFSGNTIYF
CDR3 DNA: TGCGCCAGCAGCCAAGATGGGGGGGGGTTTTCTGGAAACACCATATATTTT
clone size: -
J gene: TRBJ1-3
V gene: TRBV4-3
D gene: -

CDR3 protein: CASRRSAEEQFF
CDR3 DNA: TGTGCCAGCAGGCGATCAGCTGAGGAGCAGTTCTTC
clone size: -
J gene: TRBJ2-1
V gene: TRBV2
D gene: -

CDR3 protein: CASSIGGNQPQHF
CDR3 DNA: TGTGCCAGTAGTATTGGAGGCAATCAGCCCCAGCATTTT
clone size: -
J gene: TRBJ1-5
V gene: TRBV19
D gene: -

CDR3 protein: CASSLQVRTDTQYF
CDR3 DNA: TGTGCCAGCAGCCTCCAAGTCCGCACAGATACGCAGTATTTT
clone size: few
J gene: TRBJ2-3
V gene: TRBV27
D gene: -

CDR3 protein: CASSWGNRAAGSPLHF
CDR3 DNA: TGTGCCAGCAGCTGGGGGAACAGGGCTGCCGGGTCACCCCTCCACTTT
clone size: -
J gene: TRBJ1-6
V gene: TRBV7-9
D gene: -

CDR3 protein: CASGPGTVKAGGELFF
CDR3 DNA: TGTGCTAGTGGCCCCGGGACAGTAAAAGCGGGCGGGGAGCTGTTTTTT
clone size: few
J gene: TRBJ2-2
V gene: TRBV12-5
D gene: -

CDR3 protein: CASSLVGGVNEQFF
CDR3 DNA: TGTGCCAGCAGCTTAGTCGGGGGGGTTAATGAGCAGTTCTTC
clone size: -
J gene: TRBJ2-1
V gene: TRBV11-2
D gene: TRBD2

CDR3 protein: CSVLSGGPTDTQYF
CDR3 DNA: TGCAGCGTTCTTAGCGGGGGGCCTACAGATACGCAGTATTTT
clone size: -
J gene: TRBJ2-3
V gene: TRBV29-1
D gene: TRBD2

CDR3 protein: CASSPDRFNYGYTF
CDR3 DNA: TGTGCCAGCAGCCCGGACAGGTTTAACTATGGCTACACCTTC
clone size: -
J gene: TRBJ1-2
V gene: TRBV5-4
D gene: TRBD1

CDR3 protein: CASSWGGSNQPQHF
CDR3 DNA: TGCGCCAGCAGTTGGGGGGGAAGCAATCAGCCCCAGCATTTT
clone size: -
J gene: TRBJ1-5
V gene: TRBV4-1
D gene: -

CDR3 protein: CASSDSSGNTIYF
CDR3 DNA: TGTGCCAGCTCGGACAGCTCTGGAAACACCATATATTTT
clone size: -
J gene: TRBJ1-3
V gene: TRBV18
D gene: -

CDR3 protein: CASSPAGGPTGELFF
CDR3 DNA: TGTGCCAGCAGCCCAGCGGGGGGGCCCACCGGGGAGCTGTTTTTT
clone size: -
J gene: TRBJ2-2
V gene: TRBV6-5
D gene: TRBD2

CDR3 protein: CASRKGTASTEAFF
CDR3 DNA: TGTGCCAGCAGAAAGGGGACAGCCAGCACTGAAGCTTTCTTT
clone size: -
J gene: TRBJ1-1
V gene: TRBV2
D gene: TRBD1

CDR3 protein: CASRIPSTDTQYF
CDR3 DNA: TGTGCCAGCAGAATTCCCTCCACAGATACGCAGTATTTT
clone size: -
J gene: TRBJ2-3
V gene: TRBV11-2
D gene: -

CDR3 protein: CASSFTGTSPDTQYF
CDR3 DNA: TGCGCCAGCAGCTTTACCGGGACTAGCCCAGATACGCAGTATTTT
clone size: -
J gene: TRBJ2-3
V gene: TRBV5-1
D gene: TRBD2

CDR3 protein: CASSLQPPSGGNYEQYF
CDR3 DNA: TGTGCCAGCAGCCTACAACCCCCTAGCGGGGGGAACTACGAGCAGTACTTC
clone size: -
J gene: TRBJ2-7
V gene: TRBV7-6
D gene: TRBD2

CDR3 protein: CASSRGRLEAFF
CDR3 DNA: TGTGCCAGCAGTCGTGGACGGCTTGAAGCTTTCTTT
clone size: few
J gene: TRBJ1-1
V gene: TRBV28
D gene: -

CDR3 protein: CAWSVRSSGETQYF
CDR3 DNA: TGTGCCTGGAGTGTAAGATCCTCGGGAGAGACCCAGTACTTC
clone size: -
J gene: TRBJ2-5
V gene: TRBV30
D gene: -

CDR3 protein: CASSPEPGNTIYF
CDR3 DNA: TGCGCCAGCAGCCCAGAGCCTGGAAACACCATATATTTT
clone size: few
J gene: TRBJ1-3
V gene: TRBV4-1
D gene: -

CDR3 protein: CASSLVDRGTEAFF
CDR3 DNA: TGTGCCAGCAGCTTAGTGGACAGGGGCACTGAAGCTTTCTTT
clone size: few
J gene: TRBJ1-1
V gene: TRBV11-1
D gene: TRBD1

CDR3 protein: CASRNRGNYGYTF
CDR3 DNA: TGTGCCAGCAGGAACAGGGGCAACTATGGCTACACCTTC
clone size: -
J gene: TRBJ1-2
V gene: TRBV6-6
D gene: TRBD1

CDR3 protein: CASSPRTANTGELFF
CDR3 DNA: TGTGCCAGCTCACCAAGGACAGCGAACACCGGGGAGCTGTTTTTT
clone size: once
J gene: TRBJ2-2
V gene: TRBV18
D gene: -

CDR3 protein: CASSLEQEGFNEQFF
CDR3 DNA: TGTGCCAGCAGCTTGGAACAGGAGGGCTTCAATGAGCAGTTCTTC
clone size: -
J gene: TRBJ2-1
V gene: TRBV5-4
D gene: -

CDR3 protein: CASSYSLTAPYEQYF
CDR3 DNA: TGTGCCAGCAGTTACTCCTTGACAGCCCCCTACGAGCAGTACTTC
clone size: -
J gene: TRBJ2-7
V gene: TRBV6-5
D gene: -

CDR3 protein: CASSARGQDTGELFF
CDR3 DNA: TGTGCCAGCAGCGCTCGGGGACAGGACACCGGGGAGCTGTTTTTT
clone size: -
J gene: TRBJ2-2
V gene: TRBV9
D gene: TRBD1

CDR3 protein: CASRVTGGNTEAFF
CDR3 DNA: TGTGCCAGCAGGGTGACAGGGGGCAACACTGAAGCTTTCTTT
clone size: -
J gene: TRBJ1-1
V gene: TRBV6-6
D gene: TRBD1

CDR3 protein: CASSQDQGGTDTQYF
CDR3 DNA: TGCGCCAGCAGCCAAGACCAGGGGGGCACAGATACGCAGTATTTT
clone size: -
J gene: TRBJ2-3
V gene: TRBV4-3
D gene: TRBD1

CDR3 protein: CASSSLGGQETQYF
CDR3 DNA: TGTGCCAGCAGTTCCCTAGGGGGGCAAGAGACCCAGTACTTC
clone size: -
J gene: TRBJ2-5
V gene: TRBV6-6
D gene: -

CDR3 protein: CASRRPGTGANTEAFF
CDR3 DNA: TGTGCCAGCAGACGTCCCGGGACAGGGGCCAACACTGAAGCTTTCTTT
clone size: -
J gene: TRBJ1-1
V gene: TRBV28
D gene: TRBD1

CDR3 protein: CASSVTQDFNEQFF
CDR3 DNA: TGTGCCAGCAGTGTAACGCAGGATTTCAATGAGCAGTTCTTC
clone size: -
J gene: TRBJ2-1
V gene: TRBV6-1
D gene: -

CDR3 protein: CASSPRVLTGELFF
CDR3 DNA: TGCGCCAGCAGCCCACGGGTGCTAACCGGGGAGCTGTTTTTT
clone size: -
J gene: TRBJ2-2
V gene: TRBV10-1
D gene: -

CDR3 protein: CASSPQETQYF
CDR3 DNA: TGTGCCAGCTCACCTCAAGAGACCCAGTACTTC
clone size: few
J gene: TRBJ2-5
V gene: TRBV18
D gene: -

CDR3 protein: CASSFLPSQETQYF
CDR3 DNA: TGTGCCAGCAGCTTCCTCCCTAGTCAAGAGACCCAGTACTTC
clone size: -
J gene: TRBJ2-5
V gene: TRBV5-5
D gene: -

CDR3 protein: CAIMEGQPNTGELFF
CDR3 DNA: TGTGCCATCATGGAGGGACAACCGAACACCGGGGAGCTGTTTTTT
clone size: once
J gene: TRBJ2-2
V gene: TRBV10-3
D gene: -

CDR3 protein: CSVRGGATDTQYF
CDR3 DNA: TGCAGCGTTAGAGGGGGAGCCACAGATACGCAGTATTTT
clone size: -
J gene: TRBJ2-3
V gene: TRBV29-1
D gene: -

CDR3 protein: CASSLDGTQNQPQHF
CDR3 DNA: TGCGCCAGCAGCTTGGATGGGACACAGAATCAGCCCCAGCATTTT
clone size: few
J gene: TRBJ1-5
V gene: TRBV5-1
D gene: -

CDR3 protein: CASSERAGIHYEQYF
CDR3 DNA: TGTGCCAGCAGTGAAAGAGCGGGGATTCACTACGAGCAGTACTTC
clone size: -
J gene: TRBJ2-7
V gene: TRBV2
D gene: TRBD2

CDR3 protein: CASSLYGEKLFF
CDR3 DNA: TGTGCCAGCAGCTTATACGGGGAAAAACTGTTTTTT
clone size: few
J gene: TRBJ1-4
V gene: TRBV7-9
D gene: -

CDR3 protein: CASSLVTSLGTDTQYF
CDR3 DNA: TGCGCCAGCAGCTTGGTGACTAGCCTAGGCACAGATACGCAGTATTTT
clone size: once
J gene: TRBJ2-3
V gene: TRBV5-1
D gene: TRBD2

CDR3 protein: CASSIATGTPSGNTIYF
CDR3 DNA: TGTGCCAGTAGTATAGCAACGGGGACCCCATCTGGAAACACCATATATTTT
clone size: -
J gene: TRBJ1-3
V gene: TRBV19
D gene: -

CDR3 protein: CASSLISGGGATDTQYF
CDR3 DNA: TGCGCCAGCAGCTTGATATCCGGCGGGGGGGCCACAGATACGCAGTATTTT
clone size: -
J gene: TRBJ2-3
V gene: TRBV5-1
D gene: TRBD2

CDR3 protein: CASSYFGQGGTEAFF
CDR3 DNA: TGTGCCAGCAGTTACTTCGGACAGGGAGGCACTGAAGCTTTCTTT
clone size: few
J gene: TRBJ1-1
V gene: TRBV6-5
D gene: TRBD1

CDR3 protein: CASSQEFGDQETQYF
CDR3 DNA: TGTGCCAGCAGCCAAGAATTCGGGGACCAAGAGACCCAGTACTTC
clone size: -
J gene: TRBJ2-5
V gene: TRBV4-2
D gene: -

CDR3 protein: CASSRGNGYTF
CDR3 DNA: TGTGCCAGCAGTCGGGGGAATGGCTACACCTTC
clone size: -
J gene: TRBJ1-2
V gene: TRBV6-1
D gene: -

CDR3 protein: CASSRGQYSYGYTF
CDR3 DNA: TGTGCCAGTAGTAGAGGACAGTATTCCTATGGCTACACCTTC
clone size: -
J gene: TRBJ1-2
V gene: TRBV19
D gene: -

CDR3 protein: CASSLQGATNEKLFF
CDR3 DNA: TGTGCCAGCAGTCTACAGGGTGCAACTAATGAAAAACTGTTTTTT
clone size: -
J gene: TRBJ1-4
V gene: TRBV2
D gene: -

CDR3 protein: CASSVAPSGGPLILTQYF
CDR3 DNA: TGTGCCAGCAGCGTAGCCCCCTCCGGGGGCCCCCTTATCCTAACGCAGTATTTT
clone size: once
J gene: TRBJ2-3
V gene: TRBV9
D gene: -

CDR3 protein: CASSESAQAYGYTF
CDR3 DNA: TGTGCCAGCAGTGAGAGTGCCCAGGCCTATGGCTACACCTTC
clone size: once
J gene: TRBJ1-2
V gene: TRBV6-1
D gene: -

CDR3 protein: CASTETAQGVSEQYF
CDR3 DNA: TGTGCCAGTACAGAAACAGCCCAAGGTGTCAGCGAGCAGTACTTC
clone size: -
J gene: TRBJ2-7
V gene: TRBV19
D gene: -

CDR3 protein: CSARGQENTEAFF
CDR3 DNA: TGCAGCGCTCGCGGACAGGAGAACACTGAAGCTTTCTTT
clone size: -
J gene: TRBJ1-1
V gene: TRBV29-1
D gene: TRBD1

CDR3 protein: CSVEGARATDTQYF
CDR3 DNA: TGCAGCGTTGAAGGCGCCAGGGCCACAGATACGCAGTATTTT
clone size: -
J gene: TRBJ2-3
V gene: TRBV29-1
D gene: -

CDR3 protein: CASSERRATDTQYF
CDR3 DNA: TGCGCCAGCAGTGAGCGTAGGGCCACAGATACGCAGTATTTT
clone size: -
J gene: TRBJ2-3
V gene: TRBV10-1
D gene: -